This passage covers 15 T cell receptor beta chains from one sample sequenced in a study of cytomegalovirus exposure and HLA in healthy donors. The PCR had 60 Vbeta and 13 Jbeta primers. Measured with immunoSEQ multiplex PCR; TCRdb has only the in-frame clones, and not every one. The table includes around 120,000 clones, around 76% detected once. Sequencing was performed on PBMCs. Every receptor here comes from a man aged 60 to 69 in good health and CMV-seropositive.

This clone was picked up a small number of times. This chain joins TRBV7-8 and TRBJ2-1, with 10 bases identical to TRBD1. This CDR3 contains 17 residues. Per the germline V gene, CDR1 is SGHVS and CDR2 is FQNEAQ. V dropped 5 bases and J dropped 6; count of bases not matched to a gene: 13. Here the CDR3 reads CASSARIWTGGVNEQFF. The CDR3 DNA sequence: TGTGCCAGCAGCGCTAGGATATGGACAGGGGGGGTCAATGAGCAGTTCTTC.

This sequence joins TRBV5-1 and TRBJ2-5; 10 bases match TRBD1. Germline values: CDR1 SGHRS, CDR2 YFSETQ. The CDR3 runs 15 residues. V lost 0 bases to trimming and J lost 5 bases; unmatched junction nucleotides: 4. The CDR3 bases are TGCGCCAGCAGCTTGGGTGACAGGGGGCCGGAGACCCAGTACTTC. It specifies CASSLGDRGPETQYF.

There are a few counts of this clone. The rearrangement links TRBV15 to TRBJ1-2; 7 bases match TRBD1. Trimming cost V 1 base and J 3 bases; bases outside gene matches: 5. The germline V gene has CDR1 LNHNV and CDR2 YYDKDF (reference sequence). There are 15 residues in the CDR3. CDR3 coding DNA: TGTGCCACCAGCAGAGGACAGGGAAAGGACTATGGCTACACCTTC. Encoded protein: CATSRGQGKDYGYTF.

V gene TRBV19 combines with J gene TRBJ1-4, with 7 positions matching TRBD1. This CDR3 contains 15 residues. Trimming at V came to 5 bases and at J to 5 bases, leaving 8 bases not matched to a gene. Per the germline V gene, CDR1 is LNHDA and CDR2 is SQIVND (reference sequence). For the CDR3, the DNA is TGTGCCAGTAGTTCCGGACAGGTGCCGAATGAAAAACTGTTTTTT. It encodes CASSSGQVPNEKLFF. The full variable domain, rest sourced from reference TRBV19 and TRBJ1-4, is DGGITQSPKYLFRKEGQNVTLSCEQNLNHDAMYWYRQDPGQGLRLIYYSQIVNDFQKGDIAEGYSVSREKKESFPLTVTSAQKNPTAFYLCASSSGQVPNEKLFFGSGTQLSVL.

The chain couples TRBV10-3 to TRBJ2-3; no firm D call. The ends were cut back, 4 bases at V and 1 base at J, with 3 bases in the middle. The CDR3 sequence is 12 residues long. From germline, CDR1 is ENHRY and CDR2 SYGVKD. CDR3 protein: CAISAGTDTQYF. As DNA, the CDR3 is TGTGCCATCAGTGCTGGCACAGATACGCAGTATTTT.

This clone was detected only once. J is TRBJ2-7 and V is TRBV5-1; 8 bases map to TRBD2. Germline CDR1 is SGHRS and CDR2 is YFSETQ. CDR3 length: 17 residues. V dropped 4 bases and J dropped 0; count of bases not matched to a gene: 12. Here the CDR3 DNA reads TGCGCCAGCAGCCCCTATAGCGGGGTAACTAGCTCCTACGAGCAGTACTTC. Its protein product is CASSPYSGVTSSYEQYF.

This rearrangement joins TRBV11-2 to TRBJ2-3; no reliable D call. Trimming left V 5 bases short and J 6 bases short, with 15 bases between. CDR1 is SGHAT and CDR2 is FQNNGV in the germline V gene. The CDR3 is made up of 14 amino acids. The CDR3 bases are TGTGCCAGCAGCCCACCGGTGGTGCGGGATACGCAGTATTTT. Translating it yields CASSPPVVRDTQYF.

The V and J genes are TRBV5-4 and TRBJ1-2; D is perhaps TRBD1 (5 bases). Germline V gene data show CDR1 as SGHNT and CDR2 as YYREEE (reference sequence). Trimming took 0 bases from V and 5 from J, leaving 8 bases between them. There are 13 residues in the CDR3. This chain's CDR3 is CASSLDGAYGYTF. The CDR3, as DNA: TGTGCCAGCAGCTTGGATGGGGCGTATGGCTACACCTTC.

The chain combines TRBV5-1 with TRBJ1-4; D not certain. The V gene lost 1 base and the J gene lost 5 bases, with 9 bases spanning the gap. This CDR3 region has 14 residues. The V gene's germline CDR1 is SGHRS and CDR2 YFSETQ. For the CDR3, the DNA is TGCGCCAGCAGCTTGCAGACTTCAAATGAAAAACTGTTTTTT. Amino acid sequence: CASSLQTSNEKLFF.

This chain joins TRBV4-1 and TRBJ1-4, with no clear D. Between the trimmed V and J ends, which lost 0 bases and 8 bases, there was a span of 7 bases. There are 13 residues in the CDR3. CDR1 is MGHRA and CDR2 is YSYEKL in the germline V gene. The CDR3 sequence is CASSQELFEKLFF. CDR3 sequence (DNA): TGCGCCAGCAGCCAAGAACTCTTCGAAAAACTGTTTTTT.

The chain is built from TRBV11-2 and TRBJ1-6; D possibly corresponds to TRBD1 (6 bases). Germline values: CDR1 SGHAT, CDR2 FQNNGV. Trimming shortened V by 4 bases and J by 9 bases, and 13 bases separated the two germline ends. The CDR3 sequence is 14 residues long. CDR3 loop: CASSYDRWISPLHF. CDR3 nucleotide sequence: TGTGCCAGCAGCTACGACAGGTGGATTTCACCCCTCCACTTT.

The chain is built from TRBV28 and TRBJ2-7, with TRBD1 identical over 7 bases. J was trimmed by 6 bases and V by 5 bases; bases with no gene match: 7. Per germline, CDR1 MDHEN and CDR2 SYDVKM. The CDR3 sequence is 13 residues long. CDR3 sequence (DNA): TGTGCCAGCAGTCCTACAGGGGAACGCGAGCAGTACTTC. This codes for CASSPTGEREQYF.

This chain uses TRBV11-2 with TRBJ1-2, with D possibly matching TRBD1 (5 bases). The germline CDR1 and CDR2 sequences are SGHAT and FQNNGV. Trimming shortened V by 2 bases and J by 4 bases, and 8 bases separated the two germline ends. This CDR3 has 13 amino acids. Here the CDR3 DNA reads TGTGCCAGCAGCTTAAGGGGAACCTATGGCTACACCTTC. Protein sequence: CASSLRGTYGYTF.

The rearrangement links TRBV5-1 to TRBJ2-1, with 7 bases aligning to TRBD2. The junction had 5 bases not matched to a gene; V was cut back by 4 bases and J by 1 base. From germline, CDR1 is SGHRS and CDR2 YFSETQ. The CDR3 runs to 15 residues. In DNA form, the CDR3 reads TGCGCCAGCAGCGCTAGCGGTACATCCTACAATGAGCAGTTCTTC. This translates into CASSASGTSYNEQFF.

This sequence joins TRBV28 and TRBJ2-7; a weak D match, TRBD1 (6 bases). Trimming removed 8 bases from V and 0 bases from J, with 14 bases in between. CDR1 is MDHEN, CDR2 SYDVKM, per germline. CDR3 length: 14 residues. The chain's CDR3 is CASRTEDPSYEQYF. CDR3 DNA: TGTGCCAGCCGGACAGAAGATCCCTCCTACGAGCAGTACTTC.